This passage covers 17 T cell receptor beta chains from one sample sequenced in a study of blood T cells in healthy people across ages. Primed by a sample-barcoded 5' primer and a J-beta primer mix, a second PCR proceeded for roughly 6 to 12 cycles. TCRdb reprocessed the 5' RACE reads via MiXCR and lists one record per CDR3 protein. Here the sample spans approximately 810,000 distinct CDR3 sequences, under 30% being singletons. Sequenced input: blood. Receptor source: an elderly woman in good health.

The chain has TRBV7-2 and TRBJ2-5; possibly TRBD2 for D (6 bases). Germline lookup yields CDR1 SGHTA and CDR2 FQGNSA. The CDR3 has 16 residues. V was pared by 2 bases and J by 3 bases, with 16 bases between. CDR3 loop: CASSLREAGSEETQYF. The CDR3 bases are TGTGCCAGCAGCTTAAGGGAGGCGGGATCCGAAGAGACCCAGTACTTC.

This clonotype was seen only a few times. The chain links TRBV6-5 to TRBJ1-2; TRBD1 aligns across 12 bases. This CDR3 spans 15 amino acids. Trimming took 6 bases from V and 6 from J; bases not matched to a gene: 8. Germline V gene sequence: CDR1 MNHEY, CDR2 SVGAGI. Here the CDR3 DNA reads TGTGCCAGCAGAGTTCCGGGACAGGGGGCCGATGGCTACACCTTC. Translation: CASRVPGQGADGYTF.

This clonotype came up many times. The CDR3 reads CASILQGGLPDTQYF. CDR3 in DNA: TGTGCCAGCATCCTACAGGGGGGGCTCCCGGATACGCAGTATTTT. V and J are TRBV12-3 or TRBV12-4 and TRBJ2-3; weak D call: TRBD1 (8 bases). V was pared by 7 bases and J by 6 bases, with 20 bases between. The CDR3 spans 15 residues.

This clonotype was recorded at least ten times. The genes are TRBV20-1 and TRBJ1-6; D gene ambiguous. CDR1 is DFQATT and CDR2 is SNEGSKA in the germline V gene (reference sequence). The CDR3 is made up of 14 amino acids. Trimming took off 1 base at V and 11 bases at J, with 15 bases between the two ends. The CDR3 bases are TGCAGTGCTAGAGCCGGGTTTTACCTCGCACCCCTCCACTTT. Translated: CSARAGFYLAPLHF.

This chain joins TRBV2 and TRBJ1-2; D is possibly TRBD1 (5 bases). Trimming took 2 bases from V and 4 from J, leaving 11 bases between them. This CDR3 contains 14 residues. The germline CDR1 and CDR2 sequences are SNHLY and FYNNEI. CDR3 loop: CASSEPPGLYGYTF. The DNA for the CDR3 is TGTGCCAGCAGTGAACCCCCAGGGCTCTATGGCTACACCTTC. The complete variable domain, with remaining parts taken from reference TRBV2 and TRBJ1-2, reads EPEVTQTPSHQVTQMGQEVILRCVPISNHLYFYWYRQILGQKVEFLVSFYNNEISEKSEIFDDQFSVERPDGSNFTLKIRSTKLEDSAMYFCASSEPPGLYGYTFGSGTRLTVV.

This clonotype was counted ten times or more. This chain uses TRBV20-1 with TRBJ1-6; D perhaps matches TRBD1 (6 bases). CDR3 size: 15 residues. Germline CDR1 and CDR2: DFQATT and SNEGSKA (reference sequence). V lost 0 bases, J lost 7 bases, and 13 bases lay in between. CDR3 sequence reads: CSARDLQGHNSPLHF. Written as DNA, the CDR3 is TGCAGTGCTAGAGATCTGCAGGGACACAATTCACCCCTCCACTTT.

This clonotype occurred a few times. The chain joins TRBV3-1 to TRBJ2-1; 9 bases map to TRBD2. Germline V gene sequence: CDR1 LGHDT, CDR2 YNNKEL (reference sequence). This CDR3 region has 17 residues. V shed 1 base, J shed 10 bases, and the junction held 14 bases outside the gene matches. In DNA, the CDR3 is TGTGCCAGCAGCCAAGGCCCCGGGGCTAGCGGGGCAAGGGAGCAGTTCTTC. Residues: CASSQGPGASGAREQFF.

Only a few counts were recorded for this clonotype. Just one base apart from a much larger clone, this may be a read error. CDR3 region: CASSLDLGTRRGYTF. In DNA, the CDR3 is TGTGCCAGCAGCTTAGATCTCGGGACACGTCGTGGCTACACCTTC. V gene TRBV7-2 combines with J gene TRBJ1-2, with D maybe TRBD1 (6 bases). Germline V gene sequence: CDR1 SGHTA, CDR2 FQGNSA. The CDR3 runs to 15 residues. The V gene lost 1 base and the J gene lost 7 bases, with 16 bases spanning the gap.

V usage is TRBV7-9 and J usage is TRBJ2-7; the D is unclear. Germline V gives CDR1 SEHNR, CDR2 FQNEAQ (reference sequence). V lost 0 bases and J lost 7, with 10 bases in between. The CDR3 sequence is 13 residues long. The CDR3 region is CASSLASRVEQYF. DNA of the CDR3: TGTGCCAGCAGCTTAGCGAGCAGAGTTGAGCAGTACTTC.

This clonotype occurred a few times. V and J are TRBV4-1 and TRBJ2-5, with D maybe TRBD1 (6 bases). Trimming took 4 bases from V and 11 from J, leaving 20 bases between them. Germline CDR1 MGHRA, CDR2 YSYEKL. This CDR3 has 14 amino acids. The CDR3 is CASSPGVWDNEQYF. The CDR3 nucleotides are TGCGCCAGCAGCCCCGGGGTGTGGGACAATGAGCAGTACTTC.

This chain connects TRBV6-2 or TRBV6-3 to TRBJ1-1; no clear D. Germline assignment: CDR1 MNHEY and CDR2 SVGEGT. This CDR3 is 14 amino acids long. V was trimmed by 4 bases and J by 3 bases, leaving 12 bases between them. This chain's CDR3 is CASSSNLLHTEAFF. The CDR3 coding sequence is TGTGCCAGCAGTTCCAACCTACTGCACACTGAAGCTTTCTTT.

This clonotype has ten or more counts. This chain joins TRBV4-1 and TRBJ1-2, with 7 bases lining up with TRBD1. Germline values: CDR1 MGHRA, CDR2 YSYEKL. This CDR3 has 17 amino acids. V lost 1 base to trimming and J lost 3 bases; unmatched junction nucleotides: 11. CDR3 amino acids: CASSQVHGGQIDYGYTF. DNA for the CDR3: TGCGCCAGCAGCCAAGTCCACGGGGGACAGATAGACTATGGCTACACCTTC.

The sample holds a few counts of this clonotype. V is TRBV18 and J is TRBJ2-5; D gene uncertain. The CDR3 loop spans 13 amino acids. The V gene lost 2 bases and the J gene lost 4 bases, with 8 bases spanning the gap. Germline CDR1 KGHSH, CDR2 LQKENI. CDR3 sequence (DNA): TGTGCCAGCTCACCAACGGTGGGAGAGACCCAGTACTTC. This sequence encodes CASSPTVGETQYF.

V is TRBV29-1 and J is TRBJ1-1, with 9 bases that match TRBD1. This CDR3 region has 13 residues. Germline CDR1 is SQVTM and CDR2 is ANQGSEA. V lost 7 bases to trimming and J lost 8 bases; unmatched junction nucleotides: 11. The CDR3 DNA reads TGCAGCGCTCAAGGGACAGGGTTGCTAGAAGCTTTCTTT. It translates to CSAQGTGLLEAFF.

The chain employs TRBV24-1 and TRBJ2-2, with D tentatively TRBD2 (6 bases). The germline gives CDR1 KGHDR, CDR2 SFDVKD. The CDR3 contains 14 residues. V lost 5 bases to trimming and J lost 1 base, with 7 bases between them. The CDR3 sequence: CATSVGGNTGELFF. The CDR3 DNA follows: TGTGCCACCAGTGTCGGGGGGAACACCGGGGAGCTGTTTTTT.

The V gene is TRBV3-1, the J gene TRBJ1-2; maybe TRBD1 (6 bases). The CDR3 loop spans 13 amino acids. Germline CDR1 reads LGHDT; CDR2 reads YNNKEL (reference sequence). V lost 2 bases and J lost 5, with 9 bases in between. CDR3 DNA sequence: TGTGCCAGCAGCCAAAGGGGGGTATATGGCTACACCTTC. Protein: CASSQRGVYGYTF.

This chain uses TRBV11-2 with TRBJ2-1; D is unclear. Germline values: CDR1 SGHAT, CDR2 FQNNGV. V was cut by 5 bases and J by 8 bases, with 16 bases left in between. The CDR3 consists of 14 residues. The CDR3 reads CASSPVFSGDEQFF. The CDR3 nucleotides read TGTGCCAGCAGCCCCGTATTTAGTGGGGATGAGCAGTTCTTC.